A single sample gave rise to the 2 T cell receptor beta chains below, sequenced in a study of CD8 T cells in Susac syndrome. Reverse transcription of roughly 0.45 to 1 ug RNA used random hexamers. MiXCR was run by TCRdb on the immunoSEQ multiplex PCR reads, yielding one entry per CDR3 protein. The profile covers tens of thousands of distinct CDR3 sequences, with roughly 96% appearing a single time and more than 0.55% taken by the ten largest. Sequencing was carried out using CD8+ T cells from PBMCs. The receptors stem from a human donor with Susac syndrome.

The rearrangement uses TRBV19 and TRBJ1-5; perhaps TRBD1 as D (5 bases). The V and J ends lost 3 bases and 0 bases respectively, with 9 bases between them. Germline-derived CDR1 and CDR2 are LNHDA and SQIVND (reference sequence). The CDR3 is 15 amino acids. CDR3 sequence reads: CASSMTDDSNQPQHF. In DNA form, the CDR3 reads TGTGCCAGTAGTATGACAGACGATAGCAATCAGCCCCAGCATTTT.

This chain uses TRBV29-1 with TRBJ2-5; D is unresolved. CDR1 SQVTM and CDR2 ANQGSEA come from the germline V gene. Trimming removed 3 bases at V and 1 base at J, with 6 bases between. The length of the CDR3 is 12 residues. CDR3 coding DNA: TGCAGCGTTGATCCCGCCCAAGAGACCCAGTACTTC. The encoded protein is CSVDPAQETQYF.